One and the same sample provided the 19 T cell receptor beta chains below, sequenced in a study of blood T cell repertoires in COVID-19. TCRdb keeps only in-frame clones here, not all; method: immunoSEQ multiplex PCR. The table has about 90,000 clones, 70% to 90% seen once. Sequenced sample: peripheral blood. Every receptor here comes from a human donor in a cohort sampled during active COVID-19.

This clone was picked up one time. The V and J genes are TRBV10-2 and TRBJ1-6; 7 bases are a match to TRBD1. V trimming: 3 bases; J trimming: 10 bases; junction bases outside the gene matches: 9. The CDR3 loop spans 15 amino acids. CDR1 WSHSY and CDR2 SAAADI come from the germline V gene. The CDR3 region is CASSERGQIGSPLHF. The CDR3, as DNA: TGCGCCAGCAGTGAACGGGGACAGATAGGCTCACCCCTCCACTTT.

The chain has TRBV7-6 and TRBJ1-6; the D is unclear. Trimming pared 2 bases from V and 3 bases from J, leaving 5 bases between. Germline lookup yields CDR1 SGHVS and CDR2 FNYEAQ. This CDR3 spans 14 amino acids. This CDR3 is CASSLRSYNSPLHF. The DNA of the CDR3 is TGTGCCAGCAGCTTACGCAGCTATAATTCACCCCTCCACTTT.

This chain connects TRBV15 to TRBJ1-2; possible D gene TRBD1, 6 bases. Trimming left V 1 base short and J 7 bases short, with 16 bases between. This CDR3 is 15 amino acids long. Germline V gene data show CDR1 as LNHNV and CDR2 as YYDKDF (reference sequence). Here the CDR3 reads CATSRGGNRVRGYTF. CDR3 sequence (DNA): TGTGCCACCAGCAGAGGGGGGAACAGGGTCCGTGGCTACACCTTC.

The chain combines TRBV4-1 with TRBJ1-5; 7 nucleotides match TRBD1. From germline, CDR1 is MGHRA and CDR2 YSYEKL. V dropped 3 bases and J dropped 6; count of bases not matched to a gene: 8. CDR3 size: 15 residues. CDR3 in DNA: TGCGCCAGCAGCCAGATAACAGGGGTAGGTCAGCCCCAGCATTTT. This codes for CASSQITGVGQPQHF.

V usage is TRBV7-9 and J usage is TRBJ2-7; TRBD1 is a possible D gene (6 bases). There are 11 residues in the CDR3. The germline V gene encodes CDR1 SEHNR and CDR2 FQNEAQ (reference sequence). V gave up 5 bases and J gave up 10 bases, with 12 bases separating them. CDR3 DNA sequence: TGTGCCAGCAGCACCAAGGGGGTTCAGTACTTC. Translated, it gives CASSTKGVQYF.

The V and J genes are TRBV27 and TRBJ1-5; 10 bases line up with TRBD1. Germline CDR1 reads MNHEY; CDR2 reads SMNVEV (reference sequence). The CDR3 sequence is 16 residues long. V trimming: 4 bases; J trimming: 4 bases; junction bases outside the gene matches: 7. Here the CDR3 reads CASSSLDRGRNQPQHF. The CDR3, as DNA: TGTGCCAGCAGTTCACTCGACAGGGGGCGAAATCAGCCCCAGCATTTT.

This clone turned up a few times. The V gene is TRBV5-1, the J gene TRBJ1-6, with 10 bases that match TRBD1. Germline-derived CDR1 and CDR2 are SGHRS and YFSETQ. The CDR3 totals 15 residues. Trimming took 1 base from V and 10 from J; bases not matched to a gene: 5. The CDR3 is CASSLFGTGVSPLHF. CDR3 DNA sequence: TGCGCCAGCAGCTTGTTCGGGACAGGGGTATCACCCCTCCACTTT. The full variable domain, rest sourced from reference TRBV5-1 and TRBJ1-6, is KAGVTQTPRYLIKTRGQQVTLSCSPISGHRSVSWYQQTPGQGLQFLFEYFSETQRNKGNFPGRFSGRQFSNSRSEMNVSTLELGDSALYLCASSLFGTGVSPLHFGNGTRLTVT.

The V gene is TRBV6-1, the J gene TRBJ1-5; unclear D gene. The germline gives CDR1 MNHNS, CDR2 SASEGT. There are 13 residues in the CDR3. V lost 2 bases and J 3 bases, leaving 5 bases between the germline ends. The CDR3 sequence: CASSESYNQPQHF. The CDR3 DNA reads TGTGCCAGCAGTGAAAGCTACAATCAGCCCCAGCATTTT.

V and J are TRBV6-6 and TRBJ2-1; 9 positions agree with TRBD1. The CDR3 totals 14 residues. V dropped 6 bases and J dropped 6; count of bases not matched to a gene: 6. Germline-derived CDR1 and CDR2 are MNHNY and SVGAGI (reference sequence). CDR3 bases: TGTGCCAGCAGCTTACAGGGGGCAGGCAATGAGCAGTTCTTC. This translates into CASSLQGAGNEQFF.

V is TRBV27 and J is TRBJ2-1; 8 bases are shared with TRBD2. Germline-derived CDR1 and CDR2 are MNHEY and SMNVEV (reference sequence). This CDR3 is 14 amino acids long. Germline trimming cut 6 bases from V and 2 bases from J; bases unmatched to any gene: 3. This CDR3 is CASSAGGPYNEQFF. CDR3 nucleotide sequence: TGTGCCAGCAGCGCGGGGGGACCCTACAATGAGCAGTTCTTC.

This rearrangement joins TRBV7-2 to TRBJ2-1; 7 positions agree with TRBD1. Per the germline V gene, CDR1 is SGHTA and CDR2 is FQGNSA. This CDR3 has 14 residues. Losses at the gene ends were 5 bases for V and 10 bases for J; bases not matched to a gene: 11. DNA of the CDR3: TGTGCCAGCAGCGTCAGACAGGGTGGGCCCGAGCAGTTCTTC. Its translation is CASSVRQGGPEQFF.

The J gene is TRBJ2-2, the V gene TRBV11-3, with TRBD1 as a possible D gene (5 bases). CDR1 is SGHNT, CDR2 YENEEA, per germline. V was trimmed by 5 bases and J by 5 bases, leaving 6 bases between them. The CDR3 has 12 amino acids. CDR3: CASSGATGELFF. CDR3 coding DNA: TGTGCCAGCAGCGGGGCAACCGGGGAGCTGTTTTTT.

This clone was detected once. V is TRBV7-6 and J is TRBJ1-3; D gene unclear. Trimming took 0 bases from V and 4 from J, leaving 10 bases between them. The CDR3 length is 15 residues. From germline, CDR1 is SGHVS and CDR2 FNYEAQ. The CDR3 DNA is TGTGCCAGCAGCTTAGCGCCGCTAGCGGGAAACACCATATATTTT. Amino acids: CASSLAPLAGNTIYF.

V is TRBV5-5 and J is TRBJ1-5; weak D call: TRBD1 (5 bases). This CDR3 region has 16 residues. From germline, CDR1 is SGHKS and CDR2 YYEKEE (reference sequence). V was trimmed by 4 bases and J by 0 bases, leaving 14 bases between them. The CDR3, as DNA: TGTGCCAGCAGCCCCGACAGTGCCCCTAGCAATCAGCCCCAGCATTTT. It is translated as CASSPDSAPSNQPQHF. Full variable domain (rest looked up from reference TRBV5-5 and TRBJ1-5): DAGVTQSPTHLIKTRGQQVTLRCSPISGHKSVSWYQQVLGQGPQFIFQYYEKEERGRGNFPDRFSARQFPNYSSELNVNALLLGDSALYLCASSPDSAPSNQPQHFGDGTRLSIL.

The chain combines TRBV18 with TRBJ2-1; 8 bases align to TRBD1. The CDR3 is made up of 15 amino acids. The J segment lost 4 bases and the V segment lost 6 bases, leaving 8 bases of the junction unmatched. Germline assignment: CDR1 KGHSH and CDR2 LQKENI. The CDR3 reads CASSPGTGKYNEQFF. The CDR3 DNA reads TGTGCCAGCTCCCCAGGGACAGGCAAATACAATGAGCAGTTCTTC.

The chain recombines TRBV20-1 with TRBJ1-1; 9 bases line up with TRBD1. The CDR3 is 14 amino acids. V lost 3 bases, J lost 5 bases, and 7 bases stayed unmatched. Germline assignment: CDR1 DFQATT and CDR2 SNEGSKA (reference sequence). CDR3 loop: CSASPGQGNTEAFF. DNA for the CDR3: TGCAGTGCTAGTCCGGGACAGGGTAATACTGAAGCTTTCTTT.

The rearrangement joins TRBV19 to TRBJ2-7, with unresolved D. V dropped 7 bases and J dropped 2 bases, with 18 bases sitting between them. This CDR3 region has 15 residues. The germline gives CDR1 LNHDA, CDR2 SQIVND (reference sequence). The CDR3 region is CASKKDNSGTYEQYF. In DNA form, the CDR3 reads TGTGCCAGTAAAAAAGATAACAGTGGAACCTACGAGCAGTACTTC.

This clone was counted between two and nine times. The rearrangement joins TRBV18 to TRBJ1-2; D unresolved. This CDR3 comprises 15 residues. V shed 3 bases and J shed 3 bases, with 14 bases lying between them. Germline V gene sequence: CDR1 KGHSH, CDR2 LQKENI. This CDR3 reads CASSPGPSADYGYTF. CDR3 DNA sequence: TGTGCCAGCTCACCCGGTCCCTCCGCGGACTATGGCTACACCTTC.

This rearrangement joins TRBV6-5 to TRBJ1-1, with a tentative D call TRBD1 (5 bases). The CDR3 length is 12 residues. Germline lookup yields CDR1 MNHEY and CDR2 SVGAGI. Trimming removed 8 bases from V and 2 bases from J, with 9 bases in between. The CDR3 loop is CASEDRNTEAFF. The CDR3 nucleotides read TGTGCCAGCGAAGACAGAAACACTGAAGCTTTCTTT.